The 29 T cell receptor beta chains listed next were all sequenced from one sample in a study of molecular identifiers for immune sequencing clone quantification. TCRdb re-called the PCR reads through MiXCR, storing one row per CDR3 protein. The sample carries around 89,000 distinct CDR3 sequences, 15% to 20% recorded once. Sequences were obtained from naive CD8+ T cells from blood, with Jurkat cell RNA spiked in. The subset: FACS-sorted CD8+CD4-CCR7+CD45RA+ naive T cells. The receptors originated from a human donor in good health. Some libraries in this study had Jurkat cell RNA spiked in.

In regard to this clonotype: A much more abundant neighbour one base away suggests this may be a read error. J is TRBJ1-2 and V is TRBV29-1, with D hard to call. Trimming cost V 3 bases and J 5 bases, with 10 bases left between them. Per germline, CDR1 SQVTM and CDR2 ANQGSEA. CDR3 size: 12 residues. CDR3 protein: CSVEVEAYGYTF. As DNA, the CDR3 is TGCAGCGTTGAGGTGGAGGCATATGGCTACACCTTC.

V gene TRBV5-1 combines with J gene TRBJ1-1; 7 positions agree with TRBD1. CDR1 is SGHRS and CDR2 is YFSETQ in the germline V gene. Trimming removed 4 bases from V and 2 bases from J; junction bases left unmatched: 5. CDR3 size: 14 residues. Written as DNA, the CDR3 is TGCGCCAGCAGCATCGGGACAGCTAACACTGAAGCTTTCTTT. It encodes CASSIGTANTEAFF. Variable domain in full (rest from reference TRBV5-1 and TRBJ1-1): KAGVTQTPRYLIKTRGQQVTLSCSPISGHRSVSWYQQTPGQGLQFLFEYFSETQRNKGNFPGRFSGRQFSNSRSEMNVSTLELGDSALYLCASSIGTANTEAFFGQGTRLTVV.

This clonotype was observed at least ten times. The chain has TRBV6-5 and TRBJ2-7; D may be TRBD2 (6 bases). From germline, CDR1 is MNHEY and CDR2 SVGAGI. V was cut by 0 bases and J by 7 bases, with 10 bases left in between. The CDR3 runs to 13 residues. As DNA, the CDR3 is TGTGCCAGCAGTTACTCGGACCGGGGGGAGCAGTACTTC. Translated, it gives CASSYSDRGEQYF.

This clonotype showed up many times. This chain joins TRBV25-1 and TRBJ2-3; 7 bases agree with TRBD1. Germline V gene sequence: CDR1 MGHDK, CDR2 SYGVNS. V lost 3 bases to trimming and J lost 2 bases; unmatched junction nucleotides: 8. This CDR3 region has 16 residues. The CDR3 is CASSDITGVFTDTQYF. CDR3 in DNA: TGTGCCAGCAGTGATATAACAGGGGTCTTCACAGATACGCAGTATTTT.

This clonotype was recorded many times. V usage is TRBV20-1 and J usage is TRBJ2-4; D is unclear. CDR1 and CDR2 from the germline V gene are DFQATT and SNEGSKA (reference sequence). V was pared by 7 bases and J by 9 bases, with 13 bases between. This CDR3 is 11 amino acids long. CDR3 amino acids: CSGSRWGIQYF. DNA of the CDR3: TGCAGTGGCAGCCGGTGGGGCATTCAGTACTTC.

This clonotype has ten or more counts. The chain joins TRBV27 to TRBJ2-7; 10 positions agree with TRBD1. With 6 bases clipped from V and 2 bases from J, the junction kept 4 bases outside the gene matches. The CDR3 consists of 14 residues. Germline assignment: CDR1 MNHEY and CDR2 SMNVEV (reference sequence). The CDR3 DNA follows: TGTGCCAGCAGGTCCGGACAGGGGGCCTACGAGCAGTACTTC. Translating gives CASRSGQGAYEQYF.

Regarding this clonotype: This could be a read error, since a much larger clone is one nucleotide away. The chain links TRBV12-3 or TRBV12-4 to TRBJ2-1; the match to TRBD2 covers 11 bases. The J segment lost 6 bases and the V segment lost 6 bases, leaving 13 bases of the junction unmatched. The CDR3 runs to 17 residues. CDR3 residues: CASSDSGGAVQFNEQFF. In nucleotides, the CDR3 is TGTGCCAGCAGCGATAGCGGGGGGGCCGTCCAGTTCAATGAGCAGTTCTTC.

This clonotype occurred many times. The rearrangement joins TRBV6-2 or TRBV6-3 to TRBJ2-2; 11 nucleotides line up with TRBD2. There are 17 residues in the CDR3. Trimming removed 2 bases from V and 5 bases from J; junction bases left unmatched: 7. Per germline, CDR1 MNHEY and CDR2 SVGEGT. CDR3 in amino acids: CASSYALAGDRTGELFF. The CDR3 nucleotides are TGTGCCAGCAGTTACGCACTAGCGGGAGACCGGACCGGGGAGCTGTTTTTT.

This clonotype was seen ten or more times. This chain joins TRBV27 and TRBJ2-7; no clear D. This CDR3 spans 13 amino acids. V was shortened by 4 bases and J by 2 bases, with 9 bases between the two germline ends. Germline values: CDR1 MNHEY, CDR2 SMNVEV (reference sequence). The DNA of the CDR3 is TGTGCCAGCAGTTCAGCCAGAGCCTACGAGCAGTACTTC. Translation: CASSSARAYEQYF.

This clonotype was observed a handful of times. V usage is TRBV27 and J usage is TRBJ1-4; TRBD1 is a possible D gene (6 bases). This CDR3 is 18 amino acids long. The V gene lost 5 bases and the J gene lost 0 bases, with 19 bases spanning the gap. CDR1 is MNHEY, CDR2 SMNVEV, per germline (reference sequence). DNA of the CDR3: TGTGCCAGCAGTAACTTTTTTGGGGGGCCTTCAACTAATGAAAAACTGTTTTTT. Protein sequence: CASSNFFGGPSTNEKLFF. The variable domain in full, completed from reference TRBV27 and TRBJ1-4, reads EAQVTQNPRYLITVTGKKLTVTCSQNMNHEYMSWYRQDPGLGLRQIYYSMNVEVTDKGDVPEGYKVSRKEKRNFPLILESPSPNQTSLYFCASSNFFGGPSTNEKLFFGSGTQLSVL.

This clonotype was recorded at least ten times. The chain carries TRBV9 and TRBJ1-4, with D hard to call. The length of the CDR3 is 15 residues. Per germline, CDR1 SGDLS and CDR2 YYNGEE. V gave up 0 bases and J gave up 5 bases, with 11 bases separating them. The CDR3 sequence: CASSVEGRSNEKLFF. As DNA, the CDR3 is TGTGCCAGCAGCGTAGAGGGCAGGTCGAATGAAAAACTGTTTTTT.

Ten or more counts support this clonotype. V usage is TRBV6-1 and J usage is TRBJ2-7; D is unclear. The CDR3 consists of 11 residues. The V end lost 7 bases, the J end lost 4 bases, and 8 bases lay between the germline ends. Germline V gives CDR1 MNHNS, CDR2 SASEGT. The CDR3 sequence: CASIMGYEQYF. The CDR3 DNA reads as TGTGCCAGCATTATGGGGTACGAGCAGTACTTC.

This clonotype was recorded at least ten times. The chain has TRBV6-6 and TRBJ2-5; 12 bases align to TRBD2. The CDR3 is 16 residues long. V shed 6 bases, J shed 3 bases, and the junction held 8 bases outside the gene matches. From germline, CDR1 is MNHNY and CDR2 SVGAGI (reference sequence). The CDR3 DNA reads as TGTGCCAGCAGCCTAATACTAGCGGGAGGAGAAGAGACCCAGTACTTC. This gives the protein CASSLILAGGEETQYF.

At least ten counts were recorded for this clonotype. V gene TRBV30 combines with J gene TRBJ2-3; D is perhaps TRBD2 (7 bases). This CDR3 has 15 amino acids. V was shortened by 1 base and J by 6 bases, with 17 bases between the two germline ends. Germline CDR1 reads GTSNPN; CDR2 reads SVGIG (reference sequence). Written as DNA, the CDR3 is TGTGCCTGGAGTGGTACCGGGGGGCCGGGTGATACGCAGTATTTT. Its translation is CAWSGTGGPGDTQYF.

Note on this clonotype: One base away lies a much larger clone, so this may be a sequencing read error. The V gene is TRBV4-1, the J gene TRBJ2-5; 11 positions match TRBD2. The CDR3 length is 15 residues. Unmatched junction bases numbered 10, after V lost 6 bases and J lost 7 bases. CDR1 MGHRA and CDR2 YSYEKL come from the germline V gene. CDR3 nucleotides: TGCGCCAGCAGATCGATAGCGGGGGGGCAGGGGACCCAGTACTTC. This translates into CASRSIAGGQGTQYF.

This clonotype was seen many times. The V and J genes are TRBV29-1 and TRBJ2-7, with D tentatively TRBD2 (5 bases). Trimming left V 7 bases short and J 4 bases short, with 17 bases between. This CDR3 spans 13 amino acids. Germline CDR1 is SQVTM and CDR2 is ANQGSEA. The CDR3, as DNA: TGCAGCGCGTGCCTAACGGGAAGATACGAGCAGTACTTC. Translated: CSACLTGRYEQYF.

This clonotype was seen ten or more times. The genes are TRBV4-1 and TRBJ1-5, with D tentatively TRBD1 (6 bases). The V gene lost 0 bases and the J gene lost 4 bases, with 19 bases spanning the gap. The CDR3 runs 18 residues. The V gene's germline CDR1 is MGHRA and CDR2 YSYEKL. The chain's CDR3 is CASSQDVGTWGENQPQHF. The CDR3, as DNA: TGCGCCAGCAGCCAAGATGTCGGGACATGGGGGGAAAATCAGCCCCAGCATTTT.

At least ten counts were recorded for this clonotype. This sequence joins TRBV27 and TRBJ2-7; no clear D. Trimming took off 3 bases at V and 0 bases at J, with 9 bases between the two ends. Germline V gene lookup returns CDR1 MNHEY and CDR2 SMNVEV (reference sequence). This CDR3 spans 14 amino acids. The CDR3 coding sequence is TGTGCCAGCAGTTTCATAGGCCACTCCTACGAGCAGTACTTC. This encodes CASSFIGHSYEQYF.

This clonotype has ten or more counts. J is TRBJ1-5 and V is TRBV3-1, with D hard to call. Germline V gene sequence: CDR1 LGHDT, CDR2 YNNKEL (reference sequence). V was cut by 0 bases and J by 2 bases, with 5 bases left in between. The CDR3 length is 14 residues. For the CDR3, the DNA is TGTGCCAGCAGCCAAGATCTCGGCAATCAGCCCCAGCATTTT. Translating it yields CASSQDLGNQPQHF. Combining the CDR3 with reference TRBV3-1 and TRBJ1-5 gives the whole variable domain DTAVSQTPKYLVTQMGNDKSIKCEQNLGHDTMYWYKQDSKKFLKIMFSYNNKELIINETVPNRFSPKSPDKAHLNLHINSLELGDSAVYFCASSQDLGNQPQHFGDGTRLSIL.

There are many counts of this clonotype. This sequence joins TRBV7-6 and TRBJ2-3; tentatively, D is TRBD2 (5 bases). With 4 bases removed from V and 6 bases from J, the gap between germline ends came to 11 bases. Germline V CDR1 and CDR2: SGHVS, FNYEAQ. CDR3 length: 13 amino acids. The CDR3 sequence: CASSSGGADTQYF. The CDR3 DNA reads TGTGCCAGCAGCTCAGGAGGAGCGGATACGCAGTATTTT.

Ten or more counts support this clonotype. The chain links TRBV7-3 to TRBJ2-1; TRBD2 aligns across 7 bases. From germline, CDR1 is SGHTA and CDR2 FQGTGA. This CDR3 has 14 residues. J gave up 8 bases and V 2 bases, and 6 bases lay outside the gene matches. In DNA, the CDR3 is TGTGCCAGCAGCTTATTCCGGGGGGACTATGAGCAGTTCTTC. Translating it yields CASSLFRGDYEQFF. The variable domain in full, with the rest retrieved from reference TRBV7-3 and TRBJ2-1, is GAGVSQTPSNKVTEKGKYVELRCDPISGHTALYWYRQSLGQGPEFLIYFQGTGAADDSGLPNDRFFAVRPEGSVSTLKIQRTERGDSAVYLCASSLFRGDYEQFFGPGTRLTVL.

At least ten counts were recorded for this clonotype. The chain carries TRBV9 and TRBJ1-6, with 7 nucleotides matching TRBD1. V was pared by 0 bases and J by 9 bases, with 6 bases of the junction left unmatched. There are 15 residues in the CDR3. Germline CDR1 and CDR2: SGDLS and YYNGEE. CDR3 DNA: TGTGCCAGCAGCGTAGGCTGGAGGACAGGTTCACCCCTCCACTTT. This codes for CASSVGWRTGSPLHF.

This clonotype has a count of ten or more. The chain links TRBV7-6 to TRBJ2-5; D remains unclear. Germline CDR1 is SGHVS and CDR2 is FNYEAQ. Trimming stripped 5 bases from V and 3 bases from J, with 7 bases between. The CDR3 runs 12 residues. The CDR3 here is CASSPREETQYF. In nucleotides, the CDR3 is TGTGCCAGCAGCCCCCGGGAAGAGACCCAGTACTTC.

The table lists this clonotype with many counts. The chain links TRBV19 to TRBJ2-3; D is unresolved. Trimming cost V 0 bases and J 2 bases, with 6 bases left between them. Per the germline V gene, CDR1 is LNHDA and CDR2 is SQIVND (reference sequence). The CDR3 totals 14 residues. CDR3 DNA sequence: TGTGCCAGTAGTATAGATCAGGTCACAGATACGCAGTATTTT. This gives the protein CASSIDQVTDTQYF.

This clonotype was counted many times. This chain connects TRBV6-2 or TRBV6-3 to TRBJ2-7, with TRBD2 identical over 10 bases. Germline V gene sequence: CDR1 MNHEY, CDR2 SVGEGT. CDR3 length: 15 amino acids. V gave up 5 bases and J gave up 4 bases; unmatched junction bases: 8. CDR3 region: CASSHPGLAVYEQYF. DNA of the CDR3: TGTGCCAGCAGTCACCCCGGACTAGCGGTTTACGAGCAGTACTTC.

In this sample, this clonotype turned up many times. V gene TRBV10-2 combines with J gene TRBJ1-1, with 10 positions matching TRBD1. V lost 3 bases and J lost 3; bases outside the gene matches: 4. This CDR3 comprises 15 residues. CDR1 is WSHSY and CDR2 is SAAADI in the germline V gene. The CDR3 DNA sequence: TGCGCCAGCAGTGAACAGGACAGGGGGTACACTGAAGCTTTCTTT. It encodes CASSEQDRGYTEAFF.

This clonotype has at least ten counts. The chain couples TRBV7-9 to TRBJ2-2; 11 bases map to TRBD2. Germline V gives CDR1 SEHNR, CDR2 FQNEAQ (reference sequence). Trimming at V came to 5 bases and at J to 4 bases, leaving 6 bases not matched to a gene. The CDR3 has 16 residues. CDR3 protein: CASSNGLAGPTGELFF. CDR3 bases: TGTGCCAGCAGCAATGGACTAGCGGGTCCCACCGGGGAGCTGTTTTTT.

This clonotype has ten or more counts. The genes are TRBV28 and TRBJ1-6, with TRBD1 identical over 7 bases. The CDR3 consists of 13 residues. J gave up 10 bases and V 6 bases, and 6 bases lay outside the gene matches. Germline values: CDR1 MDHEN, CDR2 SYDVKM. The CDR3 bases are TGTGCCAGCAGCAAAACAGGGGTCTCACCCCTCCACTTT. It specifies CASSKTGVSPLHF.

The chain joins TRBV7-9 to TRBJ2-7; the match to TRBD2 covers 11 bases. The CDR3 loop spans 18 amino acids. Germline CDR1 reads SEHNR; CDR2 reads FQNEAQ (reference sequence). V was clipped by 5 bases and J by 2 bases; unmatched bases: 14. The CDR3 region is CASSPFPSGGPDPYEQYF. The DNA of the CDR3 is TGTGCCAGCAGCCCCTTCCCTAGCGGGGGGCCAGACCCCTACGAGCAGTACTTC. Full variable domain (rest looked up from reference TRBV7-9 and TRBJ2-7): DTGVSQNPRHKITKRGQNVTFRCDPISEHNRLYWYRQTLGQGPEFLTYFQNEAQLEKSRLLSDRFSAERPKGSFSTLEIQRTEQGDSAMYLCASSPFPSGGPDPYEQYFGPGTRLTVT.